This TCR beta chain comes out of a study of shared clonotypes between healthy human individuals. This clone was counted once. The antigen is undetermined. From CD4+ cells came CD45RA+ naive and CD45RA-negative memory subsets. In germline, CDR1 is KGHSH, CDR2 LQKENI. This CDR3 comprises 16 residues. The ends lost 4 bases at V and 0 bases at J; junction bases unmatched: 8. Findings and caveats of the study: Shared across a few donors were about 4.6% of the naive CD4 clonotypes.

Method: immunoSEQ multiplex PCR; TCRdb's copy keeps in-frame clones and lacks some. This table has approximately 1,500,000 clones, around 98% appearing once. This sequence joins TRBV18 and TRBJ2-7, with 8 bases identical to TRBD2. The sequence derives from a man younger than 45 in good health. Sequenced material: naive CD4+ T cells sorted from blood. Noted subset: CD45RA+ positively selected. In nucleotides, the CDR3 is TGTGCCAGCTCACGGTTATCCAGCGGGAGCTCCTACGAGCAGTACTTC. Protein product: CASSRLSSGSSYEQYF. Together with reference TRBV18 and TRBJ2-7, the CDR3 gives the full variable domain: NAGVMQNPRHLVRRRGQEARLRCSPMKGHSHVYWYRQLPEEGLKFMVYLQKENIIDESGMPKERFSAEFPKEGPSILRIQQVVRGDSAAYFCASSRLSSGSSYEQYFGPGTRLTVT.